The 20 T cell receptor beta chains reported below all come from one sample, sequenced in a study of PD-1 blockade in classical Hodgkin lymphoma. All patients experienced relapse after autologous stem cell transplantation, and brentuximab vedotin exposure was variable. TCRdb's table, derived via immunoSEQ multiplex PCR, lists solely in-frame clones and lacks some. This table holds about 15,000 clones, about 86% found once. The sequencing used peripheral blood mononuclear cells (PBMCs), collected at baseline. The receptors originated from a human donor with classical Hodgkin lymphoma.

Only a few counts were recorded for this clone. The rearrangement uses TRBV2 and TRBJ2-3, with unresolved D. Germline CDR1 and CDR2: SNHLY and FYNNEI. This CDR3 is built from 12 residues. The V end was cut by 10 bases, the J end by 3 bases, with 11 bases between. As DNA, the CDR3 is TGTGCCACCACGGAGAGGACAGATACGCAGTATTTT. Translated, it gives CATTERTDTQYF.

The rearrangement uses TRBV4-1 and TRBJ2-1; no definite D call. This CDR3 is 11 amino acids long. CDR1 and CDR2 from the germline V gene are MGHRA and YSYEKL. Trimming removed 1 base from V and 8 bases from J, with 3 bases in between. This CDR3 reads CASSQGHEQFF. The CDR3, as DNA: TGCGCCAGCAGCCAAGGCCATGAGCAGTTCTTC.

This chain connects TRBV19 to TRBJ1-2, with D unclear. V was trimmed by 3 bases and J by 7 bases, leaving 12 bases between them. The CDR3 consists of 13 residues. Germline CDR1 reads LNHDA; CDR2 reads SQIVND (reference sequence). The CDR3: CASSISRWGGYTF. For the CDR3, the DNA is TGTGCCAGTAGTATTTCTCGCTGGGGTGGCTACACCTTC.

The rearrangement joins TRBV28 to TRBJ1-3; the D is unclear. The CDR3 totals 12 residues. Trimming stripped 5 bases from V and 8 bases from J, with 10 bases between. The germline CDR1 and CDR2 sequences are MDHEN and SYDVKM. In nucleotides, the CDR3 is TGTGCCAGCAGTCCGATTGGGCACACCATATATTTT. Translating gives CASSPIGHTIYF.

The rearrangement uses TRBV2 and TRBJ1-2; no definite D call. From germline, CDR1 is SNHLY and CDR2 FYNNEI. V was trimmed by 6 bases and J by 5 bases, leaving 13 bases between them. CDR3 length equals 13 residues. CDR3 nucleotides: TGTGCCAGCAGCCCAGAGGTTGGTTATGGCTACACCTTC. Amino acids: CASSPEVGYGYTF.

A single count supports this clone. The chain joins TRBV18 to TRBJ2-5; D may be TRBD2 (6 bases). Germline lookup yields CDR1 KGHSH and CDR2 LQKENI. CDR3 length equals 13 residues. The V end lost 3 bases, the J end lost 1 base, and 6 bases lay between the germline ends. CDR3 nucleotides: TGTGCCAGCTCACCGGGACTCCAAGAGACCCAGTACTTC. The encoded protein is CASSPGLQETQYF.

The chain carries TRBV5-1 and TRBJ1-1; D possibly corresponds to TRBD1 (5 bases). The CDR3 extends over 13 amino acids. Germline assignment: CDR1 SGHRS and CDR2 YFSETQ. Trimming took off 6 bases at V and 5 bases at J, with 14 bases between the two ends. CDR3 in amino acids: CASTAFGGTEAFF. CDR3 coding DNA: TGCGCCAGCACGGCCTTCGGGGGGACTGAAGCTTTCTTT.

This clone was picked up one time. This chain uses TRBV28 with TRBJ2-7; tentative D call: TRBD1 (5 bases). V shed 6 bases and J shed 1 base, with 13 bases lying between them. The CDR3 has 14 residues. Germline V gives CDR1 MDHEN, CDR2 SYDVKM. CDR3 amino acids: CASSQSTGSYEQYF. The CDR3 nucleotides read TGTGCCAGCAGCCAAAGTACAGGATCCTACGAGCAGTACTTC.

CDR3 sequence: CASQGVLNTGELFF. The CDR3 nucleotides are TGCGCCTCCCAGGGGGTCCTGAACACCGGGGAGCTGTTTTTT. The gene calls are TRBV5-1 and TRBJ2-2, with TRBD1 matching 7 bases. Germline CDR1 and CDR2: SGHRS and YFSETQ. The trim removed 10 bases at V and 1 base at J, leaving 7 bases unmatched. This CDR3 comprises 14 residues.

This chain uses TRBV14 with TRBJ2-2, with D tentatively TRBD1 (7 bases). Germline-derived CDR1 and CDR2 are SGHDN and FVKESK. CDR3 size: 17 residues. With 4 bases removed from V and 5 bases from J, the gap between germline ends came to 20 bases. The CDR3 loop reads CASSPFGRAGGTGELFF. The DNA of the CDR3 is TGTGCCAGCAGCCCCTTTGGTAGGGCAGGGGGGACCGGGGAGCTGTTTTTT.

The rearrangement joins TRBV18 to TRBJ1-3; no reliable D call. Trimming took 5 bases from V and 7 from J, leaving 15 bases between them. The germline gives CDR1 KGHSH, CDR2 LQKENI. There are 14 residues in the CDR3. CDR3 sequence (DNA): TGTGCCAGCTCAACTCGGGAAGGCGCCAACACCATATATTTT. This encodes CASSTREGANTIYF.

The chain carries TRBV4-3 and TRBJ2-7, with 11 bases fitting TRBD2. CDR3 length equals 15 residues. J lost 2 bases, V lost 1 base, and 1 base had no gene match. Looked up from germline, CDR1 is LGHNA and CDR2 is YSLEER. The CDR3 DNA sequence: TGCGCCAGCAGCCAAGTAGCGGGGGGGCCCTACGAGCAGTACTTC. Its translation is CASSQVAGGPYEQYF.

The rearrangement links TRBV5-6 to TRBJ1-5; D gene ambiguous. Germline CDR1 is SGHDT and CDR2 is YYEEEE. V lost 0 bases and J lost 2, with 12 bases in between. The length of the CDR3 is 16 residues. The CDR3 here is CASSLGVPRGNQPQHF. The CDR3 coding sequence is TGTGCCAGCAGCTTGGGAGTCCCTCGGGGCAATCAGCCCCAGCATTTT.

This clone was picked up one time. The V call is TRBV7-2, the J call TRBJ2-3; 9 positions match TRBD2. This CDR3 comprises 16 residues. With 2 bases clipped from V and 2 bases from J, the junction kept 5 bases outside the gene matches. CDR1 is SGHTA, CDR2 FQGNSA, per germline. The CDR3 DNA follows: TGTGCCAGCAGCTTACGAGGACTAGCGACCACAGATACGCAGTATTTT. This gives the protein CASSLRGLATTDTQYF.

The V gene is TRBV28, the J gene TRBJ2-3; no reliable D call. Trimming took 7 bases from V and 3 from J, leaving 8 bases between them. Germline V CDR1 and CDR2: MDHEN, SYDVKM. The CDR3 extends over 12 amino acids. CDR3 in amino acids: CASMEWTDTQYF. The CDR3 nucleotides are TGTGCCAGCATGGAGTGGACAGATACGCAGTATTTT.

The chain combines TRBV19 with TRBJ2-2; the match to TRBD1 covers 7 bases. Germline loops: CDR1 LNHDA, CDR2 SQIVND (reference sequence). This CDR3 is 14 amino acids long. After removal of 2 bases from V and 8 bases from J, the junction contained 5 bases not matched to a gene. For the CDR3, the DNA is TGTGCCAGTAGTATATACAGGGGACGGGGGGAGCTGTTTTTT. Encoded protein: CASSIYRGRGELFF.

The chain recombines TRBV5-1 with TRBJ2-7, with D hard to call. V lost 0 bases to trimming and J lost 0 bases, with 7 bases between them. The CDR3 runs 14 residues. The germline V gene encodes CDR1 SGHRS and CDR2 YFSETQ. The CDR3 protein is CASSLGGDSYEQYF. The DNA for the CDR3 is TGCGCCAGCAGCTTGGGCGGAGACTCCTACGAGCAGTACTTC. The variable domain in full, with the rest retrieved from reference TRBV5-1 and TRBJ2-7, is KAGVTQTPRYLIKTRGQQVTLSCSPISGHRSVSWYQQTPGQGLQFLFEYFSETQRNKGNFPGRFSGRQFSNSRSEMNVSTLELGDSALYLCASSLGGDSYEQYFGPGTRLTVT.

V usage is TRBV18 and J usage is TRBJ2-7; 7 nucleotides match TRBD1. The CDR3 has 13 residues. Germline CDR1 KGHSH, CDR2 LQKENI. The trim removed 5 bases at V and 6 bases at J, leaving 7 bases unmatched. The CDR3 protein is CASSTTGSLEQYF. The CDR3 coding sequence is TGTGCCAGCTCAACGACAGGGTCTCTCGAGCAGTACTTC.

V usage is TRBV28 and J usage is TRBJ1-5; 7 positions match TRBD1. The CDR3 spans 14 residues. V gave up 6 bases and J gave up 5 bases; unmatched junction bases: 7. CDR1 MDHEN and CDR2 SYDVKM come from the germline V gene. The CDR3 loop is CASRTGVMHQPQHF. The CDR3 DNA reads TGTGCCAGCAGAACAGGGGTAATGCATCAGCCCCAGCATTTT.

This chain links TRBV7-2 with TRBJ1-2; D might be TRBD1 (5 bases). Germline V gene sequence: CDR1 SGHTA, CDR2 FQGNSA. The CDR3 is 16 residues long. Trimming cost V 1 base and J 4 bases, with 16 bases left between them. The CDR3 DNA is TGTGCCAGCAGCTTAGGCCAGAGGGGAACGACCTATGGCTACACCTTC. Its protein is CASSLGQRGTTYGYTF.